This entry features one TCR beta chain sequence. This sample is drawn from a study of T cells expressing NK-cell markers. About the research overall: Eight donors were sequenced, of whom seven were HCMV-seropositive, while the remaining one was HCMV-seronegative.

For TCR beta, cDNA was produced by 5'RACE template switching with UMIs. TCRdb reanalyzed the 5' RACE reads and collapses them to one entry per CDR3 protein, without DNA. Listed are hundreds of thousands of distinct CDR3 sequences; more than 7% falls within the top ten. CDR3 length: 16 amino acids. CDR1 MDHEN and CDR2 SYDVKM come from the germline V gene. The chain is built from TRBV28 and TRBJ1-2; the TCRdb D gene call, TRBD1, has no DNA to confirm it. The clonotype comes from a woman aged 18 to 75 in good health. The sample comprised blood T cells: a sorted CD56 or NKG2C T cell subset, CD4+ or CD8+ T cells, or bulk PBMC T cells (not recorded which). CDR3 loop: CASSRILGDSNYGYTF.